This passage covers 18 T cell receptor beta chains from one sample sequenced in a study of identical twins. TCRdb itself ran the 5' RACE reads through MiXCR, one entry per CDR3 protein. The sample yields 1.5 million or so distinct CDR3 sequences, 32% seen once. The sequencing sample was made of cord blood. These receptors all come from a newborn girl in good health.

The chain combines TRBV28 with TRBJ2-2; D possibly corresponds to TRBD2 (5 bases). The CDR3 runs to 12 residues. Germline CDR1 MDHEN, CDR2 SYDVKM. V was pared by 8 bases and J by 5 bases, with 9 bases between. The CDR3 DNA is TGTGCCAGCGGGAGTTATACCGGGGAGCTGTTTTTT. Translating gives CASGSYTGELFF.

The chain employs TRBV15 and TRBJ1-4; 7 nucleotides align to TRBD1. Germline CDR1 reads LNHNV; CDR2 reads YYDKDF (reference sequence). Losses at the gene ends were 3 bases for V and 5 bases for J; bases not matched to a gene: 6. The CDR3 runs to 15 residues. Here the CDR3 reads CATSRDRGPNEKLFF. Here the CDR3 DNA reads TGTGCCACCAGCAGGGATAGGGGGCCGAATGAAAAACTGTTTTTT.

The rearrangement links TRBV11-2 to TRBJ2-3; tentatively, D is TRBD1 (5 bases). This CDR3 has 16 residues. Between the trimmed V and J ends, which lost 0 bases and 4 bases, there was a span of 14 bases. The V gene's germline CDR1 is SGHAT and CDR2 FQNNGV. CDR3 DNA: TGTGCCAGCAGCTTAGATCACACCCCCAGGGCAGATACGCAGTATTTT. Its translation is CASSLDHTPRADTQYF.

V is TRBV21-1 and J is TRBJ1-5; TRBD1 is the table's D call, not checked against the DNA. TRBV21-1 is tagged as a pseudogene. The CDR3 is made up of 14 amino acids. CDR3 residues: CASSYTGINQPQHF. CDR3 DNA sequence: TGTGCCAGCAGCTATACAGGGATCAATCAGCCCCAGCATTTT.

The chain couples TRBV5-1 to TRBJ2-7; TRBD2 matches 9 bases. CDR1 and CDR2 from the germline V gene are SGHRS and YFSETQ. V shed 0 bases, J shed 7 bases, and the junction held 8 bases outside the gene matches. The CDR3 runs 15 residues. The chain's CDR3 is CASSLGTSDHNEQYF. CDR3 in DNA: TGCGCCAGCAGCTTGGGGACTAGCGACCACAATGAGCAGTACTTC.

This clonotype was counted only a few times. V and J are TRBV2 and TRBJ2-5; D not resolved. The tail of the sequence fits TRBJ2-7 better, so the J call may be wrong. This CDR3 is 14 amino acids long. Germline-derived CDR1 and CDR2 are SNHLY and FYNNEI. CDR3 in amino acids: CASSDSGYQDEQYF. CDR3 coding DNA: TGTGCCAGCAGTGACTCAGGTTATCAGGACGAGCAGTACTTC.

There are a few counts of this clonotype. The V gene is TRBV2, the J gene TRBJ2-1; D is unresolved. The CDR3 has 12 residues. Trimming took 6 bases from V and 7 from J, leaving 10 bases between them. CDR1 and CDR2 (germline): SNHLY, FYNNEI. The CDR3 sequence is CASRVDKNEQFF. DNA for the CDR3: TGTGCCAGCAGGGTCGACAAAAATGAGCAGTTCTTC.

This clonotype was seen more than once but under ten times. J is TRBJ2-7 and V is TRBV5-6; no clear D. The CDR3 spans 14 residues. The germline V and J ends were trimmed by 1 base and 3 bases, with 11 bases remaining between them. Germline CDR1 reads SGHDT; CDR2 reads YYEEEE. DNA for the CDR3: TGTGCCAGCAGCTTGACAGTCTCCTTCTACGAGCAGTACTTC. It translates to CASSLTVSFYEQYF.

The gene calls are TRBV4-1 and TRBJ1-2; D unresolved. V was clipped by 0 bases and J by 0 bases, with 5 bases between them. CDR1 MGHRA and CDR2 YSYEKL come from the germline V gene. This CDR3 comprises 14 residues. Here the CDR3 DNA reads TGCGCCAGCAGCCAAGACACTTCTAACTATGGCTACACCTTC. This translates into CASSQDTSNYGYTF.

The CDR3 region has the DNA TGTGCCAGCAGCCCGCCGGGGACACTTTCCTACGAGCAGTACTTC. Residues: CASSPPGTLSYEQYF. The chain recombines TRBV7-2 with TRBJ2-4; possible D gene TRBD1, 6 bases. The closer fit of TRBJ2-7 to the DNA end suggests the J call may be wrong. CDR3 length equals 15 residues. Germline V gene data show CDR1 as SGHTA and CDR2 as FQGNSA.

The chain links TRBV5-6 to TRBJ2-5; D remains unclear. Germline CDR1 reads SGHDT; CDR2 reads YYEEEE. The CDR3 runs 13 residues. V was trimmed by 4 bases and J by 0 bases, leaving 7 bases between them. Here the CDR3 DNA reads TGTGCCAGCAGCCCCACCAACCAAGAGACCCAGTACTTC. It is translated as CASSPTNQETQYF. Full variable domain (missing parts from reference TRBV5-6 and TRBJ2-5): DAGVTQSPTHLIKTRGQQVTLRCSPKSGHDTVSWYQQALGQGPQFIFQYYEEEERQRGNFPDRFSGHQFPNYSSELNVNALLLGDSALYLCASSPTNQETQYFGPGTRLLVL.

V is TRBV18 and J is TRBJ2-1, with D perhaps TRBD2 (6 bases). Germline lookup yields CDR1 KGHSH and CDR2 LQKENI. The CDR3 extends over 15 amino acids. Trimming stripped 6 bases from V and 1 base from J, with 13 bases between. The CDR3 sequence: CASSSLANSYNEQFF. The DNA of the CDR3 is TGTGCCAGCTCGTCCCTAGCGAATTCCTACAATGAGCAGTTCTTC.

This clonotype was counted between two and nine times. The chain uses TRBV28 and TRBJ2-3; 8 bases align to TRBD2. V dropped 0 bases and J dropped 2; count of bases not matched to a gene: 16. CDR1 MDHEN and CDR2 SYDVKM come from the germline V gene. CDR3 length: 20 amino acids. The CDR3 region is CASSLWGPILPREATDTQYF. Written as DNA, the CDR3 is TGTGCCAGCAGTTTATGGGGGCCGATTTTACCGCGGGAGGCCACAGATACGCAGTATTTT.

The CDR3 here is CASSKAGLVYLLETQYF. CDR3 in DNA: TGTGCCAGCAGCAAAGCGGGACTAGTTTATCTTCTAGAGACCCAGTACTTC. The rearrangement joins TRBV21-1 to TRBJ2-5; TRBD2, the table's D call, was not compared with the DNA. TRBV21-1 is classified as a pseudogene. This CDR3 has 17 amino acids.

The genes are TRBV20-1 and TRBJ1-5; 8 positions agree with TRBD1. V lost 4 bases and J lost 6; bases outside the gene matches: 8. The length of the CDR3 is 14 residues. Germline V gene data show CDR1 as DFQATT and CDR2 as SNEGSKA (reference sequence). CDR3 loop: CSAITGGQSQPQHF. Here the CDR3 DNA reads TGCAGTGCTATTACAGGGGGACAAAGTCAGCCCCAGCATTTT.

This chain links TRBV7-9 with TRBJ1-5, with D hard to call. This CDR3 has 13 residues. The ends were cut back, 5 bases at V and 6 bases at J, with 11 bases in the middle. Germline V gene data show CDR1 as SEHNR and CDR2 as FQNEAQ (reference sequence). This CDR3 is CASSLTAVQPQHF. CDR3 coding DNA: TGTGCCAGCAGCCTCACGGCGGTTCAGCCCCAGCATTTT.

This clonotype was detected a few times. The chain joins TRBV15 to TRBJ2-3; D gene ambiguous. The V gene lost 0 bases and the J gene lost 2 bases, with 6 bases spanning the gap. CDR1 is LNHNV, CDR2 YYDKDF, per germline (reference sequence). CDR3 length: 14 residues. The DNA of the CDR3 is TGTGCCACCAGCAGAGAAGGCCCCACAGATACGCAGTATTTT. This gives the protein CATSREGPTDTQYF.

The chain combines TRBV5-1 with TRBJ1-2, with TRBD1 matching over 7 bases. Germline trimming cut 4 bases from V and 3 bases from J; bases unmatched to any gene: 15. The CDR3 is 17 amino acids. Germline assignment: CDR1 SGHRS and CDR2 YFSETQ. The CDR3 bases are TGCGCCAGCAGCGCCGGGGACAGCGGACTCGCTTACTATGGCTACACCTTC. Translated, it gives CASSAGDSGLAYYGYTF.